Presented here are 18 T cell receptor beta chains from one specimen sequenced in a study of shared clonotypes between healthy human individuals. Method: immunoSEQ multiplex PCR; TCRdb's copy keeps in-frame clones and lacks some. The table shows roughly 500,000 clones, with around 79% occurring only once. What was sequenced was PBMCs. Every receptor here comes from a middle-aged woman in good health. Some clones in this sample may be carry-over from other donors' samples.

Written as DNA, the CDR3 is TGCGCCAGCACCAGGGAGCGGGGAGAGACCCAGTACTTC. Amino acid sequence: CASTRERGETQYF. The chain employs TRBV5-1 and TRBJ2-5, with 7 bases identical to TRBD2. The J segment lost 4 bases and the V segment lost 6 bases, leaving 6 bases of the junction unmatched. The CDR3 has 13 residues. Germline assignment: CDR1 SGHRS and CDR2 YFSETQ.

CDR3 protein: CATSRDFQGNQPQHF. In nucleotides, the CDR3 is TGTGCCACCAGCAGAGATTTTCAGGGGAATCAGCCCCAGCATTTT. The chain employs TRBV15 and TRBJ1-5; possibly TRBD1 for D (6 bases). The CDR3 runs 15 residues. From germline, CDR1 is LNHNV and CDR2 YYDKDF (reference sequence). Trimming pared 0 bases from V and 4 bases from J, leaving 10 bases between.

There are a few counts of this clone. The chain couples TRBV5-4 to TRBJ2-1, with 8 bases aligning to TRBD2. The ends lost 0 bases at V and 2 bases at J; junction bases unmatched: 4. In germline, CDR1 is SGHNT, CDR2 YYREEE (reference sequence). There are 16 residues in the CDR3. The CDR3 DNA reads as TGTGCCAGCAGCTTGGCGGAGCGGGGGCCCTACAATGAGCAGTTCTTC. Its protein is CASSLAERGPYNEQFF.

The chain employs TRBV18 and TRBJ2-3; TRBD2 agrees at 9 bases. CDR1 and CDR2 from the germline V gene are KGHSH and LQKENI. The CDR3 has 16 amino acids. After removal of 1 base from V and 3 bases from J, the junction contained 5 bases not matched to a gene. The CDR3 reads CASSPRGLAMTDTQYF. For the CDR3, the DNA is TGTGCCAGCTCACCACGGGGACTAGCAATGACAGATACGCAGTATTTT. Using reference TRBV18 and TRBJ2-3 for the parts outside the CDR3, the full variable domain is NAGVMQNPRHLVRRRGQEARLRCSPMKGHSHVYWYRQLPEEGLKFMVYLQKENIIDESGMPKERFSAEFPKEGPSILRIQQVVRGDSAAYFCASSPRGLAMTDTQYFGPGTRLTVL.

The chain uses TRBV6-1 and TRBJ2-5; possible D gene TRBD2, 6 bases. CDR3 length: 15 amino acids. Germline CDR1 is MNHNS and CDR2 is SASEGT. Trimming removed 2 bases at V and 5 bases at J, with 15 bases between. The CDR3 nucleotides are TGTGCCAGCAGTGAAAATAATGGGGGGTGGGAGACCCAGTACTTC. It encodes CASSENNGGWETQYF.

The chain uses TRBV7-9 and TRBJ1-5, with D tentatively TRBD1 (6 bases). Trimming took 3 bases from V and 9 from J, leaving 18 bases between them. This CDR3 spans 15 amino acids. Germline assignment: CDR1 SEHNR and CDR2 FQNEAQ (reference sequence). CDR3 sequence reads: CASSLGGASDRPQHF. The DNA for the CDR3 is TGTGCCAGCAGCTTGGGGGGGGCGTCGGATCGGCCCCAGCATTTT.

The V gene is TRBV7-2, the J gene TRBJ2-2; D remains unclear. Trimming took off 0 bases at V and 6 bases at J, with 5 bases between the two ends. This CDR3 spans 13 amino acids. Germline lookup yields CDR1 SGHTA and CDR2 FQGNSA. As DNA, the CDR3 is TGTGCCAGCAGCTTAGCGGAAGCCGGGGAGCTGTTTTTT. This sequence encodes CASSLAEAGELFF.

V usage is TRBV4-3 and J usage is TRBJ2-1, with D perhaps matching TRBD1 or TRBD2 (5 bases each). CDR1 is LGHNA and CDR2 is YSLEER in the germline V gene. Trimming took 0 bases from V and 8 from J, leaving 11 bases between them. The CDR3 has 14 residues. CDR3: CASSQDLGVHEQFF. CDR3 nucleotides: TGCGCCAGCAGCCAAGACCTGGGGGTACATGAGCAGTTCTTC.

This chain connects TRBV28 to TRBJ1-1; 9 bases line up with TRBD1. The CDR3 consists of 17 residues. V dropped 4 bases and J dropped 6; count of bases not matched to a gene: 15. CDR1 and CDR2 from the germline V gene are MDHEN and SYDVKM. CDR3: CASSSSTWTGAYPEAFF. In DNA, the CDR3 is TGTGCCAGCAGTTCATCGACATGGACAGGGGCTTACCCTGAAGCTTTCTTT.

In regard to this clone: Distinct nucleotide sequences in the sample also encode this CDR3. The CDR3 nucleotides read TGCGCCAGCAGCTTTCAGGGTCAAGAGACCCAGTACTTC. Translated: CASSFQGQETQYF. The chain combines TRBV5-1 with TRBJ2-5, with D perhaps matching TRBD1 (5 bases). Germline CDR1 SGHRS, CDR2 YFSETQ. This CDR3 has 13 residues. The V gene lost 2 bases and the J gene lost 2 bases, with 7 bases spanning the gap. Combining the CDR3 with reference TRBV5-1 and TRBJ2-5 gives the whole variable domain KAGVTQTPRYLIKTRGQQVTLSCSPISGHRSVSWYQQTPGQGLQFLFEYFSETQRNKGNFPGRFSGRQFSNSRSEMNVSTLELGDSALYLCASSFQGQETQYFGPGTRLLVL.

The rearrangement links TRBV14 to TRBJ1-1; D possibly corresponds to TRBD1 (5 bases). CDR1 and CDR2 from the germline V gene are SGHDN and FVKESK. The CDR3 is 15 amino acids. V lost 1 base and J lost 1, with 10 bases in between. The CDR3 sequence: CASSQGRGANTEAFF. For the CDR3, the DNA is TGTGCCAGCAGCCAAGGACGAGGGGCGAACACTGAAGCTTTCTTT. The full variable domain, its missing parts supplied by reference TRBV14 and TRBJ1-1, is EAGVTQFPSHSVIEKGQTVTLRCDPISGHDNLYWYRRVMGKEIKFLLHFVKESKQDESGMPNNRFLAERTGGTYSTLKVQPAELEDSGVYFCASSQGRGANTEAFFGQGTRLTVV.

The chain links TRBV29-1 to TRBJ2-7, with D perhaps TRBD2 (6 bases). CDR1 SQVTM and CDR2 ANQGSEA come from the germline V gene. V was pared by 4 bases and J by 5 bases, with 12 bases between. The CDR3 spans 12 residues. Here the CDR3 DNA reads TGCAGCGTTGTTGCACTAGCAGACGAGCAGTACTTC. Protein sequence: CSVVALADEQYF.

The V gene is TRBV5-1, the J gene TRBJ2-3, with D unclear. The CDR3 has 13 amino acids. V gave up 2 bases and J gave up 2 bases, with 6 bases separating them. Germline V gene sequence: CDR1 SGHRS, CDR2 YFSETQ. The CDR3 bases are TGCGCCAGCAGCTTCCCTTACACAGATACGCAGTATTTT. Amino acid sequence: CASSFPYTDTQYF.

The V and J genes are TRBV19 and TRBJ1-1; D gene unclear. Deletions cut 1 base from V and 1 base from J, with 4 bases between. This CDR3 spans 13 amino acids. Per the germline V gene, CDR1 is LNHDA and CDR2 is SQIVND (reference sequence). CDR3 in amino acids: CASSIVRNTEAFF. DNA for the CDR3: TGTGCCAGTAGTATAGTTCGGAACACTGAAGCTTTCTTT.

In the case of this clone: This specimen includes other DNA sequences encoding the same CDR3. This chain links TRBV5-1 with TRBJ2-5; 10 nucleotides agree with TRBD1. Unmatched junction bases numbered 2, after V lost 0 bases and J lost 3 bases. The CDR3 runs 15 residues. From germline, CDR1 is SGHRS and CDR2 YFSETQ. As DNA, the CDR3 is TGCGCCAGCAGCTTGGCCGGGACAGGGGAAGAGACCCAGTACTTC. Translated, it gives CASSLAGTGEETQYF.

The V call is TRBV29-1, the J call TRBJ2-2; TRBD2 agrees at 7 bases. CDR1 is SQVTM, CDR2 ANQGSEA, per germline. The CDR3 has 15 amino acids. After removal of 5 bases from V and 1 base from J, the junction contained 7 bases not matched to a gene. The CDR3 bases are TGCAGCGTTAAAAGCGGGACTGGGAACACCGGGGAGCTGTTTTTT. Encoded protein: CSVKSGTGNTGELFF.

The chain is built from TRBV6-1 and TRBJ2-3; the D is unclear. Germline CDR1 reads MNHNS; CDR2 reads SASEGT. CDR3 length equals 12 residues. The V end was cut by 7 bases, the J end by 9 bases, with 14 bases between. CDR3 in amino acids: CASTRSGQTQYF. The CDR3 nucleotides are TGTGCCAGCACCAGGAGTGGGCAGACGCAGTATTTT.

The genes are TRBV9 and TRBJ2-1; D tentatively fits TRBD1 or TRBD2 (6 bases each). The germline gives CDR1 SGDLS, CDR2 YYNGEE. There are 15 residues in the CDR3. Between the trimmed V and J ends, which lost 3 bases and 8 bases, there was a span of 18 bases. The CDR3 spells CASSEGGYLVDEQFF. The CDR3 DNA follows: TGTGCCAGCAGCGAGGGGGGTTACTTAGTTGATGAGCAGTTCTTC.